The text below deals with one TCR beta chain. What it binds is unknown. TCR beta CDR3 sequences were amplified from RNA transcripts. First-round RT-PCR targeting the TCR CDR3 was performed with the HTBI primer set. TCRdb re-called the multiplex PCR reads with MiXCR, one entry per CDR3 protein. The profile shows about 560,000 distinct CDR3 sequences, roughly 46% of them singletons. The sample comes from a study of T cells in Graves' hyperthyroidism and ophthalmopathy. Overall study findings and caveats: A median around 6.8 months before onset, the model predicted ophthalmopathy. Also found in blood were most expanded thyroid clonotypes above 0.001.

The CDR3 runs 18 residues. Trimming removed 3 bases at V and 2 bases at J, with 23 bases between. Germline CDR1 reads SQVTM; CDR2 reads ANQGSEA. The sequence was obtained from a woman younger than 35 with Graves' hyperthyroidism. Material: peripheral blood or thyroid tissue (not recorded which). The chain joins TRBV29-1 to TRBJ1-5; D possibly corresponds to TRBD1 (6 bases). The DNA of the CDR3 is TGCAGCGTTGATTGGCCAGGGGAGGGTGTATTCGGCAATCAGCCCCAGCATTTT. It codes for CSVDWPGEGVFGNQPQHF.